This TCR beta chain was identified during a study of blood T cells in healthy people across ages. Peripheral blood was drawn, 7.5 to 10 milliliters per donor. J lost 6 bases, V lost 6 bases, and 15 bases had no gene match. Germline V lookup: CDR1 SEHNR, CDR2 FQNEAQ (reference sequence). The CDR3 totals 16 residues. Next came a second PCR, run for roughly 7 to 12 cycles, which used a sample-barcoded 5' primer along with a J-beta primer mix. Every sample returned 2.5 million or more CDR3-containing paired-end reads. TCRdb processed the 5' RACE reads anew with MiXCR; each CDR3 protein has one entry. This table holds 1.8 million or so distinct CDR3 sequences, roughly 43% found once.

The sequence was obtained from a human donor in good health. This sequence joins TRBV7-9 and TRBJ1-2, with TRBD1 matching over 8 bases. The sample consisted of blood. The CDR3 nucleotides read TGTGCCAGCAGTACAAATCAGGGGGCGGAGATCCATGGCTACACCTTC. Translated: CASSTNQGAEIHGYTF. Full variable domain (remainder filled in from reference TRBV7-9 and TRBJ1-2): DTGVSQNPRHKITKRGQNVTFRCDPISEHNRLYWYRQTLGQGPEFLTYFQNEAQLEKSRLLSDRFSAERPKGSFSTLEIQRTEQGDSAMYLCASSTNQGAEIHGYTFGSGTRLTVV.